This note documents a single T cell receptor (beta chain) sequence. In the study's own analysis: Estimation of nucleated cell counts relied on the amplification of reference gene primers. Clones were sequenced by immunoSEQ multiplex PCR, and TCRdb holds only the in-frame ones, with some missing. V and J calls and clone size are given by that table; D and trimming were obtained from the DNA. The sample contains around 190,000 clones, roughly 76% of which appear only once. The CDR3 totals 12 residues. Trimming left V 5 bases short and J 3 bases short, with 5 bases between. Germline values: CDR1 SGDLS, CDR2 YYNGEE. The data derive from a study of blood T cell repertoires in COVID-19. Whole-study context: Material from acute and convalescent COVID-19 was sourced from the United States, Italy and Spain.

The receptor comes from a woman aged 50 to 60 with active or convalescent COVID-19. The sequenced material came from peripheral blood. V gene TRBV9 combines with J gene TRBJ1-4; D remains unclear. CDR3 nucleotides: TGTGCCAGCAGTGGAGCTAATGAAAAACTGTTTTTT. The encoded protein is CASSGANEKLFF.